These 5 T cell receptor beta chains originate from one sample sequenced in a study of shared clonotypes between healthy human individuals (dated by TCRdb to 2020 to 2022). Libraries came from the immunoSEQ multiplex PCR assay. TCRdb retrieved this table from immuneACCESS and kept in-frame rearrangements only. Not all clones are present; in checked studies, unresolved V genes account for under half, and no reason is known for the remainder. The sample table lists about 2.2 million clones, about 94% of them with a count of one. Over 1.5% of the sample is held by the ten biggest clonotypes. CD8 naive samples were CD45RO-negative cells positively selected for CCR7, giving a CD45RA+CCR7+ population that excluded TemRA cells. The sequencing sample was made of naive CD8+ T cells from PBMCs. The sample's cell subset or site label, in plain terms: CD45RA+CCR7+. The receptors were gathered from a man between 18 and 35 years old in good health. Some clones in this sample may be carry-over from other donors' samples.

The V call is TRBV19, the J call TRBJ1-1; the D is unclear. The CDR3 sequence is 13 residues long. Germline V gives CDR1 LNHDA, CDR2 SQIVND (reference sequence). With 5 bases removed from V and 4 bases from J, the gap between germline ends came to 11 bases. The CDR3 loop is CASSPHKGTEAFF. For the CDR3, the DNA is TGTGCCAGTAGTCCCCACAAGGGCACTGAAGCTTTCTTT.

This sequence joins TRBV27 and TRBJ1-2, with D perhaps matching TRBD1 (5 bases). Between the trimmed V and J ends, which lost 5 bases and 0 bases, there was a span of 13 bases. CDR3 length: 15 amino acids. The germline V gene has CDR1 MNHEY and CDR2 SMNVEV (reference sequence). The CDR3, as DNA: TGTGCCAGCAGTCTTAGACCGACAGCTAACTATGGCTACACCTTC. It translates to CASSLRPTANYGYTF.

CDR3 region: CASSLGGMVYSYEQYF. Written as DNA, the CDR3 is TGTGCCAGCAGCTTAGGGGGTATGGTCTATTCCTACGAGCAGTACTTC. The J gene is TRBJ2-7, the V gene TRBV11-2; D gene unclear. Per germline, CDR1 SGHAT and CDR2 FQNNGV. This CDR3 spans 16 amino acids. Deletions cut 1 base from V and 1 base from J, with 14 bases between.

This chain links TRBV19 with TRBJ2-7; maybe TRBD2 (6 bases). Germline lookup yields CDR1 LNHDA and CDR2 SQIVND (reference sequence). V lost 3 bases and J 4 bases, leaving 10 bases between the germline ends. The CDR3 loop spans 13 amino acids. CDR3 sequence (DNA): TGTGCCAGTAGTATCTCGACTAGTTACGAGCAGTACTTC. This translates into CASSISTSYEQYF.

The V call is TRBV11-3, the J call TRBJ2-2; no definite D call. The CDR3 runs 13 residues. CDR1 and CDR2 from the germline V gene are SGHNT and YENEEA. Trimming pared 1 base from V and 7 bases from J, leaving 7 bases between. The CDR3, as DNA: TGTGCCAGCAGCTTAGGGCGGTTCGGGGAGCTGTTTTTT. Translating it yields CASSLGRFGELFF.